This entry describes one TCR beta chain. The data were taken from a study of T cells expressing NK-cell markers. TCRdb re-called the 5' RACE reads; every CDR3 protein appears as one record, without DNA. Here the sample table reports roughly 380,000 distinct CDR3 sequences. Sequencing was performed on blood T cells: a sorted CD56 or NKG2C T cell subset, CD4+ or CD8+ T cells, or bulk PBMC T cells (not recorded which). The sequence came from a man aged 18-69 years in good health.

This CDR3 reads CASSVGRRTSGGTDTQYF. This sequence joins TRBV9 and TRBJ2-3; absent DNA, TCRdb's TRBD2 call cannot be checked. Germline V CDR1 and CDR2: SGDLS, YYNGEE. The CDR3 has 18 amino acids. Using reference TRBV9 and TRBJ2-3 for the parts outside the CDR3, the full variable domain is DSGVTQTPKHLITATGQRVTLRCSPRSGDLSVYWYQQSLDQGLQFLIQYYNGEERAKGNILERFSAQQFPDLHSELNLSSLELGDSALYFCASSVGRRTSGGTDTQYFGPGTRLTVL.